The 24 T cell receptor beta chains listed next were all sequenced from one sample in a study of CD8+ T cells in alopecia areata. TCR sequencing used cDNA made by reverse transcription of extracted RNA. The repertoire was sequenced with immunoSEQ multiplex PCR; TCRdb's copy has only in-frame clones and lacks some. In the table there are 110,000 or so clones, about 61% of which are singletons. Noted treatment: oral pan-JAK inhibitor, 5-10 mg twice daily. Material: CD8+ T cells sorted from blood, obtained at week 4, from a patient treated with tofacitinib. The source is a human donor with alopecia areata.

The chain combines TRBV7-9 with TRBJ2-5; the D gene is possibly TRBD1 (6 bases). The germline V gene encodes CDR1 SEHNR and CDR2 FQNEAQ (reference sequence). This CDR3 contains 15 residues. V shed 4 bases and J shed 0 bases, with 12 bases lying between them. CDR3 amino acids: CASSSPDRYQETQYF. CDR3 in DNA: TGTGCCAGCAGCTCCCCTGACAGGTACCAAGAGACCCAGTACTTC.

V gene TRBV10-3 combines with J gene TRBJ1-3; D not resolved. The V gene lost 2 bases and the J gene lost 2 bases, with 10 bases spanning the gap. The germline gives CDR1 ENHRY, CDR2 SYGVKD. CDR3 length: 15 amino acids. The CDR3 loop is CAISEDGATGNTIYF. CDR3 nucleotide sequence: TGTGCCATCAGTGAGGACGGTGCAACTGGAAACACCATATATTTT.

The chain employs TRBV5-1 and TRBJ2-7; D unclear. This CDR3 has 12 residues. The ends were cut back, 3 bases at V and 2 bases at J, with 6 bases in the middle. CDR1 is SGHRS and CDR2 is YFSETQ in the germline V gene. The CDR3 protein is CASSSDAYEQYF. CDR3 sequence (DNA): TGCGCCAGCAGCTCGGACGCCTACGAGCAGTACTTC.

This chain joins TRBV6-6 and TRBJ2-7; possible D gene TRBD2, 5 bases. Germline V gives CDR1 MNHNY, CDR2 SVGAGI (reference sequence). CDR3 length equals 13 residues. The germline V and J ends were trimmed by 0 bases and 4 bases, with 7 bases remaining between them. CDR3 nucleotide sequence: TGTGCCAGCAGTTACTCCGGGGTATACGAGCAGTACTTC. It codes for CASSYSGVYEQYF.

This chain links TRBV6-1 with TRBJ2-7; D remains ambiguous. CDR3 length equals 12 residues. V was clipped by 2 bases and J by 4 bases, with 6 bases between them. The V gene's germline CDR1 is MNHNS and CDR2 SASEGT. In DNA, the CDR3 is TGTGCCAGCAGTGAAATACCGTACGAGCAGTACTTC. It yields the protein CASSEIPYEQYF.

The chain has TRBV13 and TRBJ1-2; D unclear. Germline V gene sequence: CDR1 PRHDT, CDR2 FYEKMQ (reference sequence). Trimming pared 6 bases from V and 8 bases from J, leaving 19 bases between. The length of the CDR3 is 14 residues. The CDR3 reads CASRLRSAVEGYTF. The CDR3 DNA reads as TGTGCCAGCAGGCTTAGGTCCGCAGTAGAGGGCTACACCTTC.

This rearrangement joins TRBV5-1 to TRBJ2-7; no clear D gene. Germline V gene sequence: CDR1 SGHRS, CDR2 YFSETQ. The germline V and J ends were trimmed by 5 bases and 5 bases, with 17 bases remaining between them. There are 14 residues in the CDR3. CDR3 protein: CASSSYGGVNEQYF. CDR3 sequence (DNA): TGCGCCAGCAGTTCCTACGGTGGGGTCAACGAGCAGTACTTC.

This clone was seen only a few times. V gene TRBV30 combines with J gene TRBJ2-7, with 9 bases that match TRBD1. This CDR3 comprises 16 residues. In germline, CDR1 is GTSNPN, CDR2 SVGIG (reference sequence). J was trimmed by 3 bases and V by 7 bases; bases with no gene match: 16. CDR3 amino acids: CAYRDRVSAGYYEQYF. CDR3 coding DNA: TGTGCCTACCGGGACAGGGTGAGTGCGGGCTACTACGAGCAGTACTTC.

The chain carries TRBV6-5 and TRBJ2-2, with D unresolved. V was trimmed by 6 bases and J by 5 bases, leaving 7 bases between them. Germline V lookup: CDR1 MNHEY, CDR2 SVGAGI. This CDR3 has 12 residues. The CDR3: CASSPGTGELFF. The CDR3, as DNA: TGTGCCAGCAGCCCGGGTACCGGGGAGCTGTTTTTT.

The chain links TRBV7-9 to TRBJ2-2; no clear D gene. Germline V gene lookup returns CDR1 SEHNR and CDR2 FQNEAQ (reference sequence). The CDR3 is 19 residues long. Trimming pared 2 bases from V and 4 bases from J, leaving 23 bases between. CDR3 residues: CASSLRVVKAAGRTGELFF. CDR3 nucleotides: TGTGCCAGCAGCTTAAGAGTCGTCAAGGCCGCCGGTCGCACCGGGGAGCTGTTTTTT.

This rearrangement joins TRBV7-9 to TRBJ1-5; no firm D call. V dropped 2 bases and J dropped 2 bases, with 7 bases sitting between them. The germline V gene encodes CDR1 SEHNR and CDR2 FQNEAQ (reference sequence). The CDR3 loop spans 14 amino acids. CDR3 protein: CASSLSGGNQPQHF. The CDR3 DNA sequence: TGTGCCAGCAGCTTATCTGGAGGCAATCAGCCCCAGCATTTT.

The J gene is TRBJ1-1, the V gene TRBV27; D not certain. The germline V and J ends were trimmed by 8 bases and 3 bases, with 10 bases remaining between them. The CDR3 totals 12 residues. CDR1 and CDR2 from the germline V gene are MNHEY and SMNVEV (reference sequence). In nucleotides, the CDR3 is TGTGCCAGCCGCTTCGGCCACACTGAAGCTTTCTTT. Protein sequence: CASRFGHTEAFF.

The CDR3 DNA reads as TGTGCCAGCAGCTTGGACAAGGGCAATCAGCCCCAGCATTTT. Translating it yields CASSLDKGNQPQHF. The V and J genes are TRBV7-8 and TRBJ1-5; a weak D match, TRBD1 (5 bases). V gave up 3 bases and J gave up 2 bases, with 8 bases separating them. CDR1 and CDR2 from the germline V gene are SGHVS and FQNEAQ. The CDR3 contains 14 residues.

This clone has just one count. The CDR3 DNA is TGTGCCAGCAGCCGAGTGGTACAGGGGGGATTCAATCAGCCCCAGCATTTT. Encoded protein: CASSRVVQGGFNQPQHF. This chain links TRBV4-2 with TRBJ1-5; TRBD1 matches 8 bases. CDR1 LGHNA and CDR2 YNFKEQ come from the germline V gene. V lost 4 bases to trimming and J lost 3 bases; unmatched junction nucleotides: 11. This CDR3 comprises 17 residues.

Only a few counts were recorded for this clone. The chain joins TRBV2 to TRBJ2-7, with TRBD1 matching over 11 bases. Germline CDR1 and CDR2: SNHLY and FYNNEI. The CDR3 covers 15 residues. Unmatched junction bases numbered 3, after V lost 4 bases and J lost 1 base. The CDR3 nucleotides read TGTGCCAGCAGTGGGACAGGGGGCACTTCCTACGAGCAGTACTTC. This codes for CASSGTGGTSYEQYF.

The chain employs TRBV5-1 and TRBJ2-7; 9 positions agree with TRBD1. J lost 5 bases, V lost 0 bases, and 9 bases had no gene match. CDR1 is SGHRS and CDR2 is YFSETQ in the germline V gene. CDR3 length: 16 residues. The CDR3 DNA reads TGCGCCAGCAGCTTGGGCGACCGGGGACAGGGCAACGAGCAGTACTTC. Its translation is CASSLGDRGQGNEQYF.

The CDR3 loop is CASSQGLAGGPGELFF. CDR3 DNA sequence: TGCGCCAGCAGCCAAGGGCTAGCGGGGGGGCCCGGGGAGCTGTTTTTT. The chain uses TRBV4-3 and TRBJ2-2, with 12 bases identical to TRBD2. Per the germline V gene, CDR1 is LGHNA and CDR2 is YSLEER. After removal of 1 base from V and 6 bases from J, the junction contained 3 bases not matched to a gene. This CDR3 is built from 16 residues.

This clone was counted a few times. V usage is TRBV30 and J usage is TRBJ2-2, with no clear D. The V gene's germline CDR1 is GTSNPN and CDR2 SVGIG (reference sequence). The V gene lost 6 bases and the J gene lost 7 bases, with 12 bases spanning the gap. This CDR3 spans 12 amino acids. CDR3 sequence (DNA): TGTGCCTGTCTGAGTGGGGTCGGGGAGCTGTTTTTT. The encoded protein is CACLSGVGELFF.

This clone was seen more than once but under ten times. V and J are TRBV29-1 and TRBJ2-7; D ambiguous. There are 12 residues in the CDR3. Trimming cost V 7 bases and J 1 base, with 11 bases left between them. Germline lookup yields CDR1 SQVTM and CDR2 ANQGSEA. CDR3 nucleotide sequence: TGCAGCGGGCATGAAGGGTCCTACGAGCAGTACTTC. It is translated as CSGHEGSYEQYF.

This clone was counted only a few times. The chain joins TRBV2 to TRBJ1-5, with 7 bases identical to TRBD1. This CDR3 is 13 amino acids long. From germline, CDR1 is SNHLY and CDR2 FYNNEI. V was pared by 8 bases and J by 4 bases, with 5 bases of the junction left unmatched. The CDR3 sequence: CASEGQSNQPQHF. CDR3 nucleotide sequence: TGTGCCAGCGAGGGACAGAGTAATCAGCCCCAGCATTTT.

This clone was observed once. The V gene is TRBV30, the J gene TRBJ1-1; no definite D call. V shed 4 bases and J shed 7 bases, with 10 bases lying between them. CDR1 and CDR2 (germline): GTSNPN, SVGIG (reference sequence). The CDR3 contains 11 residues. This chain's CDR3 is CAWTQDREAFF. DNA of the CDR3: TGTGCCTGGACCCAAGATCGTGAAGCTTTCTTT.

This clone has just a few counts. The CDR3 region is CAWFTDTQYF. DNA of the CDR3: TGTGCCTGGTTCACAGATACGCAGTATTTT. The chain uses TRBV30 and TRBJ2-3, with no clear D. V was cut by 5 bases and J by 2 bases, with 2 bases left in between. Germline V gene data show CDR1 as GTSNPN and CDR2 as SVGIG (reference sequence). The CDR3 loop spans 10 amino acids. The full variable domain, in which reference TRBV30 and TRBJ2-3 provide the parts outside the CDR3, is SQTIHQWPATLVQPVGSPLSLECTVEGTSNPNLYWYRQAAGRGLQLLFYSVGIGQISSEVPQNLSASRPQDRQFILSSKKLLLSDSGFYLCAWFTDTQYFGPGTRLTVL.

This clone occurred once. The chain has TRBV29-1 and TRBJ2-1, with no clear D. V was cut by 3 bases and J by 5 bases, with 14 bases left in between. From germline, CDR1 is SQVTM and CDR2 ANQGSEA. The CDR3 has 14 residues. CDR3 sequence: CSVENTTNHNEQFF. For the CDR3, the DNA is TGCAGCGTTGAGAACACCACTAATCACAATGAGCAGTTCTTC.

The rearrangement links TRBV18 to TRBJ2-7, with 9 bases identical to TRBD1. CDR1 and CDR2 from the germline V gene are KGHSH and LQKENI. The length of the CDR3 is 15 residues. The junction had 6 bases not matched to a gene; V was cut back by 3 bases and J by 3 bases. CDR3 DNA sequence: TGTGCCAGCTCACCTCAGGACAGGGGAGACTACGAGCAGTACTTC. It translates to CASSPQDRGDYEQYF.